This TCR beta chain originates from a study of T cell repertoires in cytomegalovirus infection. Trimming removed 2 bases at V and 2 bases at J, with 12 bases between. The CDR3 sequence is 15 residues long. In germline, CDR1 is SEHNR, CDR2 FQNEAQ (reference sequence). This clonotype has ten or more counts. TCRdb itself ran the reads through MiXCR, one entry per CDR3 protein. The profile covers roughly 230,000 distinct CDR3 sequences, with approximately 22% appearing a single time and 18% taken by the ten largest. This clonotype was sampled from a human donor in good health (CMV status not recorded). Some clones in this sample may be carry-over from other donors' samples. Sequencing used CD8+ T cells from PBMCs. This rearrangement joins TRBV7-9 to TRBJ1-2; D unresolved. The CDR3 sequence: CASSLTTGENYGYTF. The CDR3 coding sequence is TGTGCCAGCAGCTTAACCACGGGAGAAAACTATGGCTACACCTTC.